Shown below are 25 T cell receptor beta chains from a single sample sequenced in a study of shared clonotypes between healthy human individuals. Using immunoSEQ multiplex PCR, the repertoire was profiled, and TCRdb retains in-frame clones only, with some absent. In the table there are roughly 410,000 clones, around 96% of which are singletons. The source material was memory CD8+ T cells sorted from blood. Subset indicated: CD45RO+ cells pooled with CCR7-negative TemRA cells. The receptors derive from a young man in good health.

The rearrangement joins TRBV28 to TRBJ1-5; D is possibly TRBD1 (6 bases). Germline values: CDR1 MDHEN, CDR2 SYDVKM. The V gene lost 5 bases and the J gene lost 4 bases, with 21 bases spanning the gap. This CDR3 region has 17 residues. CDR3 loop: CASSTNPTGIRNQPQHF. In DNA form, the CDR3 reads TGTGCCAGCAGTACGAACCCCACAGGGATCCGGAATCAGCCCCAGCATTTT.

The CDR3 bases are TGTGCCTGGAGTGTAACAGGTTATTCTGGGGCCAACGTCCTGACTTTC. This encodes CAWSVTGYSGANVLTF. V and J are TRBV30 and TRBJ2-6, with TRBD1 as a possible D gene (5 bases). Germline loops: CDR1 GTSNPN, CDR2 SVGIG (reference sequence). The CDR3 extends over 16 amino acids. V lost 0 bases to trimming and J lost 1 base, with 10 bases between them.

This sequence joins TRBV28 and TRBJ1-2, with 7 bases fitting TRBD1. The CDR3 is made up of 13 amino acids. Germline loops: CDR1 MDHEN, CDR2 SYDVKM. V was clipped by 5 bases and J by 4 bases; unmatched bases: 4. CDR3 in DNA: TGTGCCAGCAGTGCCGGGACAGCCTATGGCTACACCTTC. It yields the protein CASSAGTAYGYTF.

The V call is TRBV6-1, the J call TRBJ1-5; perhaps TRBD1 as D (6 bases). Germline CDR1 reads MNHNS; CDR2 reads SASEGT. The CDR3 loop spans 17 amino acids. V lost 2 bases, J lost 0 bases, and 14 bases lay in between. The CDR3, as DNA: TGTGCCAGCAGTGAACCAGGGGCCCACTATAGCAATCAGCCCCAGCATTTT. Amino acid sequence: CASSEPGAHYSNQPQHF.

V and J are TRBV28 and TRBJ2-1, with 7 bases identical to TRBD2. The CDR3 is 16 residues long. The ends lost 3 bases at V and 5 bases at J; junction bases unmatched: 10. Germline V lookup: CDR1 MDHEN, CDR2 SYDVKM. The CDR3 DNA reads TGTGCCAGCAGTTTCTTACGCGGGAGTCTGGACAATGAGCAGTTCTTC. This gives the protein CASSFLRGSLDNEQFF.

J is TRBJ1-1 and V is TRBV19; weak D call: TRBD1 (6 bases). Trimming removed 3 bases at V and 3 bases at J, with 11 bases between. The germline CDR1 and CDR2 sequences are LNHDA and SQIVND (reference sequence). This CDR3 is built from 14 residues. CDR3 loop: CASSIGGGYTEAFF. In DNA form, the CDR3 reads TGTGCCAGTAGTATTGGGGGCGGGTACACTGAAGCTTTCTTT.

V usage is TRBV5-6 and J usage is TRBJ2-1; the D gene is possibly TRBD2 (5 bases). Per the germline V gene, CDR1 is SGHDT and CDR2 is YYEEEE. V was cut by 2 bases and J by 9 bases, with 15 bases left in between. The CDR3 has 14 residues. The CDR3 sequence: CASSLSTGSVEQFF. Here the CDR3 DNA reads TGTGCCAGCAGCTTATCCACGGGATCGGTTGAGCAGTTCTTC. The complete variable domain, with remaining parts taken from reference TRBV5-6 and TRBJ2-1, reads DAGVTQSPTHLIKTRGQQVTLRCSPKSGHDTVSWYQQALGQGPQFIFQYYEEEERQRGNFPDRFSGHQFPNYSSELNVNALLLGDSALYLCASSLSTGSVEQFFGPGTRLTVL.

This chain connects TRBV18 to TRBJ2-3, with D perhaps TRBD1 (5 bases). V was pared by 6 bases and J by 4 bases, with 17 bases between. The CDR3 length is 15 residues. Germline V lookup: CDR1 KGHSH, CDR2 LQKENI. CDR3 sequence (DNA): TGTGCCAGCTCCCCCGGACAAGGAAGGGCAGATACGCAGTATTTT. This codes for CASSPGQGRADTQYF.

On this clone itself: Other DNA sequences in this sample translate to the same CDR3. The chain carries TRBV5-1 and TRBJ2-1; D not certain. Trimming shortened V by 0 bases and J by 9 bases, and 4 bases separated the two germline ends. The length of the CDR3 is 11 residues. Looked up from germline, CDR1 is SGHRS and CDR2 is YFSETQ. The CDR3 is CASSLGGEQFF. The DNA for the CDR3 is TGCGCCAGCAGCTTGGGGGGTGAGCAGTTCTTC.

This chain links TRBV7-8 with TRBJ2-7, with D tentatively TRBD1 or TRBD2 (5 bases each). The germline V gene has CDR1 SGHVS and CDR2 FQNEAQ. V shed 4 bases and J shed 2 bases, with 12 bases lying between them. This CDR3 has 14 amino acids. CDR3: CASSSSQGPYEQYF. DNA of the CDR3: TGTGCCAGCAGCTCTAGCCAGGGACCCTACGAGCAGTACTTC.

V gene TRBV29-1 combines with J gene TRBJ2-1; D remains unclear. Germline values: CDR1 SQVTM, CDR2 ANQGSEA. The V end lost 4 bases, the J end lost 3 bases, and 7 bases lay between the germline ends. The CDR3 has 12 residues. The CDR3 DNA sequence: TGCAGCGTTGTGGCAGGCTACAATGAGCAGTTCTTC. Its translation: CSVVAGYNEQFF.

V is TRBV5-5 and J is TRBJ2-3; no clear D gene. V was trimmed by 3 bases and J by 10 bases, leaving 12 bases between them. The length of the CDR3 is 12 residues. Germline V lookup: CDR1 SGHKS, CDR2 YYEKEE (reference sequence). The CDR3 DNA follows: TGTGCCAGCAGCTATCCGGGCCTCCCGCAGTATTTT. Amino acid sequence: CASSYPGLPQYF.

The chain combines TRBV15 with TRBJ2-7, with TRBD1 as a possible D gene (6 bases). Trimming took 3 bases from V and 3 from J, leaving 9 bases between them. This CDR3 spans 13 amino acids. CDR1 LNHNV and CDR2 YYDKDF come from the germline V gene (reference sequence). The CDR3 sequence: CATSRIRGYEQYF. The CDR3 region has the DNA TGTGCCACCAGCAGGATCAGGGGCTACGAGCAGTACTTC.

This clone showed up just once. The chain recombines TRBV7-9 with TRBJ2-1; D remains unclear. Germline-derived CDR1 and CDR2 are SEHNR and FQNEAQ (reference sequence). The ends were cut back, 5 bases at V and 12 bases at J, with 8 bases in the middle. This CDR3 has 10 amino acids. CDR3 coding DNA: TGTGCCAGCAGCCTAGGTCGGCAGTTCTTC. It is translated as CASSLGRQFF.

V gene TRBV10-1 combines with J gene TRBJ2-1, with TRBD2 matching 13 bases. This CDR3 has 15 residues. Per the germline V gene, CDR1 is WNHNN and CDR2 is SYGVQD (reference sequence). The V gene end was trimmed by 3 bases and the J gene end by 5 bases; junction bases not matched to a gene: 1. For the CDR3, the DNA is TGCGCCAGCAGTGACGGACTAGCGGGGGACAATGAGCAGTTCTTC. It is translated as CASSDGLAGDNEQFF.

The chain has TRBV19 and TRBJ2-3; D is undetermined. The length of the CDR3 is 14 residues. Germline-derived CDR1 and CDR2 are LNHDA and SQIVND (reference sequence). V dropped 3 bases and J dropped 1 base, with 8 bases sitting between them. CDR3 region: CASSIMDGTDTQYF. CDR3 nucleotides: TGTGCCAGTAGTATTATGGACGGCACAGATACGCAGTATTTT.

The chain employs TRBV9 and TRBJ1-3; TRBD1 matches 7 bases. This CDR3 is 16 amino acids long. V trimming: 0 bases; J trimming: 2 bases; junction bases outside the gene matches: 5. Looked up from germline, CDR1 is SGDLS and CDR2 is YYNGEE. The CDR3 nucleotides are TGTGCCAGCAGCGTAGGGCCAGGGGGTCCTGGAAACACCATATATTTT. This gives the protein CASSVGPGGPGNTIYF.

This chain joins TRBV19 and TRBJ2-7; TRBD1 aligns across 10 bases. CDR1 is LNHDA, CDR2 SQIVND, per germline (reference sequence). This CDR3 is built from 15 residues. Trimming cost V 4 bases and J 1 base; bases outside gene matches: 4. CDR3 coding DNA: TGTGCCAGTAGTACCTGGACAGGGGGATCCTACGAGCAGTACTTC. It codes for CASSTWTGGSYEQYF.

The J gene is TRBJ2-7, the V gene TRBV6-5; D possibly corresponds to TRBD1 (6 bases). V shed 0 bases and J shed 0 bases, with 9 bases lying between them. The germline V gene has CDR1 MNHEY and CDR2 SVGAGI. The CDR3 consists of 15 residues. CDR3 sequence: CASSYSRGNSYEQYF. The CDR3 nucleotides are TGTGCCAGCAGTTACTCGAGGGGGAACTCCTACGAGCAGTACTTC.

The chain employs TRBV7-3 and TRBJ2-1; unclear D gene. This CDR3 has 12 residues. CDR1 is SGHTA and CDR2 is FQGTGA in the germline V gene. Trimming took 3 bases from V and 7 from J, leaving 7 bases between them. DNA of the CDR3: TGTGCCAGCAGCTTTAACCAAAATGAGCAGTTCTTC. Translating it yields CASSFNQNEQFF.

J is TRBJ1-4 and V is TRBV28; D remains unclear. Germline V CDR1 and CDR2: MDHEN, SYDVKM. CDR3 length: 14 residues. The V gene lost 8 bases and the J gene lost 6 bases, with 16 bases spanning the gap. The CDR3 loop is CASAPGSRDEKLFF. The CDR3 nucleotides read TGTGCCAGCGCCCCCGGGTCGCGGGATGAAAAACTGTTTTTT. Full variable domain (rest looked up from reference TRBV28 and TRBJ1-4): DVKVTQSSRYLVKRTGEKVFLECVQDMDHENMFWYRQDPGLGLRLIYFSYDVKMKEKGDIPEGYSVSREKKERFSLILESASTNQTSMYLCASAPGSRDEKLFFGSGTQLSVL.

V is TRBV18 and J is TRBJ2-1; 9 bases align to TRBD2. Germline loops: CDR1 KGHSH, CDR2 LQKENI. V gave up 4 bases and J gave up 7 bases; unmatched junction bases: 8. The CDR3 consists of 15 residues. The CDR3 sequence is CASSLSSGTGNEQFF. In DNA form, the CDR3 reads TGTGCCAGCTCACTTTCTAGCGGGACGGGTAATGAGCAGTTCTTC.

The rearrangement uses TRBV6-6 and TRBJ2-7, with 7 nucleotides matching TRBD1. The CDR3 contains 13 residues. Germline loops: CDR1 MNHNY, CDR2 SVGAGI (reference sequence). Trimming removed 3 bases from V and 4 bases from J; junction bases left unmatched: 3. The DNA for the CDR3 is TGTGCCAGCAGTTATACGGACAGGTACGAGCAGTACTTC. As protein: CASSYTDRYEQYF.

The rearrangement links TRBV28 to TRBJ2-7; D is perhaps TRBD2 (6 bases). V lost 6 bases, J lost 5 bases, and 17 bases lay in between. The CDR3 is 14 amino acids. The germline CDR1 and CDR2 sequences are MDHEN and SYDVKM. The CDR3, as DNA: TGTGCCAGCAGCCGCGGTCTAGCGCTCGACGAGCAGTACTTC. It codes for CASSRGLALDEQYF.

V gene TRBV5-6 combines with J gene TRBJ1-3; D is ambiguous. This CDR3 region has 15 residues. The germline V gene encodes CDR1 SGHDT and CDR2 YYEEEE. V was trimmed by 4 bases and J by 2 bases, leaving 13 bases between them. For the CDR3, the DNA is TGTGCCAGCAGCCTCACGACACTGACTGGAAACACCATATATTTT. Translated, it gives CASSLTTLTGNTIYF. Combining the CDR3 with reference TRBV5-6 and TRBJ1-3 gives the whole variable domain DAGVTQSPTHLIKTRGQQVTLRCSPKSGHDTVSWYQQALGQGPQFIFQYYEEEERQRGNFPDRFSGHQFPNYSSELNVNALLLGDSALYLCASSLTTLTGNTIYFGEGSWLTVV.